This T cell receptor (beta chain) appears in the sequencing data of a study of T cell responses to AZD1222 COVID-19 vaccine. Data came from immunoSEQ multiplex PCR; TCRdb stores just in-frame clones and leaves some out. Of about 130,000 clones in the sample, 89% were seen once. The CDR3 contains 15 residues. CDR1 is SEHNR, CDR2 FQNEAQ, per germline (reference sequence). After removal of 6 bases from V and 2 bases from J, the junction contained 5 bases not matched to a gene. This chain connects TRBV7-9 to TRBJ2-5; TRBD2 agrees at 11 bases. The TCR comes from an adult who received the AZD1222 COVID-19 vaccine. This specimen was peripheral blood, taken 28 days after the second AZD1222 dose. CDR3 nucleotides: TGTGCCAGCAGGGGACTAGCGGATAGTCAAGAGACCCAGTACTTC. Amino acid sequence: CASRGLADSQETQYF.